Sequencing of this TCR beta chain was carried out in a study of identical twins. Study results and caveats: Insertions were fewer in abundant cord blood beta clonotypes, whereas memory repertoires showed none of this pattern.

This CDR3 is built from 17 residues. V was pared by 2 bases and J by 0 bases, with 6 bases of the junction left unmatched. This clonotype was observed a handful of times. Antigen: not known. The cDNA had a unique molecular identifier and a template-switch universal primer site. TCRdb re-called the 5' RACE reads through MiXCR, storing one row per CDR3 protein. The sample shows fewer than 350,000 distinct CDR3 sequences, under 9% of them seen only once. These data were also reused for a study on yellow fever vaccine responses in identical twins.

The material sequenced was memory (CD45RO+) T cells sorted from blood. V gene TRBV12-3 or TRBV12-4 combines with J gene TRBJ2-3; TRBD2 matches at 9 bases. The origin of this receptor is a woman aged 18 to 35 in good health. Here the CDR3 reads CASSLTERGASTDTQYF. CDR3 coding DNA: TGTGCCAGCAGTTTAACCGAGCGGGGGGCTAGCACAGATACGCAGTATTTT.